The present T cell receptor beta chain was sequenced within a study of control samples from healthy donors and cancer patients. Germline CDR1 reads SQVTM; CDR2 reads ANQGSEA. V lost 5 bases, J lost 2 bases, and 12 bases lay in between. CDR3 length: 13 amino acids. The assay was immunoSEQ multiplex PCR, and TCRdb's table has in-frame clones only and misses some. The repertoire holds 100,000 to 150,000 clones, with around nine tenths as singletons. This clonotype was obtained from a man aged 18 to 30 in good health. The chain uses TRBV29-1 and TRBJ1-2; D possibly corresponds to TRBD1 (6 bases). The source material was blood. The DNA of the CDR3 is TGCAGCGTTACACAGGGAACCAACTATGGCTACACCTTC. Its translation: CSVTQGTNYGYTF.